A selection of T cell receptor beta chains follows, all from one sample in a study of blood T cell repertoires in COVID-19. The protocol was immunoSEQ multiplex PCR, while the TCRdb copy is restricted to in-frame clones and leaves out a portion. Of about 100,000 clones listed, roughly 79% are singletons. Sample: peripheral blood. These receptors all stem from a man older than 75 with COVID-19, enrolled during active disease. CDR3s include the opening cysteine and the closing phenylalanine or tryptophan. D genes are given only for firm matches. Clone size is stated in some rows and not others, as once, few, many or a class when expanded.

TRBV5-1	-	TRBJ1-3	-	TGCGCCAGCGATCACCTACTCTCTGGAAACACCATATATTTT	CASDHLLSGNTIYF
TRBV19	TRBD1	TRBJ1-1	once	TGTGCCAGTAGTATCGGGACAGGGCGGAACACTGAAGCTTTCTTT	CASSIGTGRNTEAFF
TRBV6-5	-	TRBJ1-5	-	TGTGCCAGCAGTCGCGGGAGCAATCAGCCCCAGCATTTT	CASSRGSNQPQHF
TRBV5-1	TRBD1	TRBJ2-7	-	TGCGCCAGCAGCGACCGGGACAGGCACTCCTACGAGCAGTACTTC	CASSDRDRHSYEQYF
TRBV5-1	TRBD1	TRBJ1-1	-	TGCGCCAGCAGCGGGAACAGGGGTGGGACTGAAGCTTTCTTT	CASSGNRGGTEAFF
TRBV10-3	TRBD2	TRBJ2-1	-	TGTGCCATCAGTGAAAAGGGGTCGGGGGGTCTATACAATGAGCAGTTCTTC	CAISEKGSGGLYNEQFF
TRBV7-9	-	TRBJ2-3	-	TGTGCCAGCAGCCGGAGACAGGCAGATACGCAGTATTTT	CASSRRQADTQYF
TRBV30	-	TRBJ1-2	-	TGTGCCTGGAGTGTGACTCCGGGCCCCTCAGGGTCTGGCTACACCTTC	CAWSVTPGPSGSGYTF
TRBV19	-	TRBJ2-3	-	TGTGCCAGTAGTATTGAAACGGTTTCGACAGATACGCAGTATTTT	CASSIETVSTDTQYF
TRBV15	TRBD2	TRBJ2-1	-	TGTGCCACCAGCAGAGATCTCTCCCGGCCTAGCGGCTACAATGAGCAGTTCTTC	CATSRDLSRPSGYNEQFF
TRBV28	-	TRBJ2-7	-	TGTGCCAGCATCCAAGGGGGACCGAGTTACGAGCAGTACTTC	CASIQGGPSYEQYF
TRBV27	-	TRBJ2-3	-	TGTGCCAGCAGTTTACGACAGAACTTCATGTTGGATACGCAGTATTTT	CASSLRQNFMLDTQYF
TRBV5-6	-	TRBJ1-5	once	TGTGCCAGCAGCTTCGGAGGAGATCAGCCCCAGCATTTT	CASSFGGDQPQHF
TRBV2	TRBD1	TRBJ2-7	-	TGTGCCACCCTTAAGGACAGGGACTACGAGCAGTACTTC	CATLKDRDYEQYF